The 11 T cell receptor beta chains in this list originate from one sample, sequenced in a study of technical replicates of blood from a few donors (dated by TCRdb to 2016 to 2017). Libraries were built with the immunoSEQ multiplex PCR assay. TCRdb mirrors the immuneACCESS table, restricted to in-frame sequences. Some clones are absent from its copies; in checked studies, under half trace to an unresolved V gene, and the reason for the others is unknown. The sample table records roughly 85,000 clones; 90% to 95% of these occur just once. The ten largest make up 0.2% to 0.3% of the sample. The sequencing sample was made of T cells isolated from PBMCs. The receptors here all came from a human donor in good health.

The gene calls are TRBV29-1 and TRBJ2-2; 11 bases align to TRBD2. Looked up from germline, CDR1 is SQVTM and CDR2 is ANQGSEA. Trimming cost V 6 bases and J 5 bases; bases outside gene matches: 8. This CDR3 contains 15 residues. The CDR3 loop reads CSVGGLAASTGELFF. The CDR3 DNA follows: TGCAGCGTAGGGGGACTAGCGGCTTCAACCGGGGAGCTGTTTTTT.

The V and J genes are TRBV5-1 and TRBJ2-7; tentative D call: TRBD1 (7 bases). The CDR3 has 16 residues. Germline V CDR1 and CDR2: SGHRS, YFSETQ. V dropped 1 base and J dropped 7 bases, with 21 bases sitting between them. CDR3 amino acids: CASSLFSGGGFGEQYF. Written as DNA, the CDR3 is TGCGCCAGCAGCTTGTTTTCAGGGGGAGGTTTTGGGGAGCAGTACTTC.

This chain joins TRBV14 and TRBJ2-7, with a weak D call TRBD2 (6 bases). The germline V and J ends were trimmed by 4 bases and 3 bases, with 13 bases remaining between them. CDR1 is SGHDN, CDR2 FVKESK, per germline. The CDR3 covers 14 residues. CDR3 sequence: CASSPYWGVYEQYF. CDR3 sequence (DNA): TGTGCCAGCAGCCCCTATTGGGGGGTCTACGAGCAGTACTTC.

The chain uses TRBV9 and TRBJ1-1, with 7 bases that match TRBD1. Trimming removed 3 bases from V and 0 bases from J; junction bases left unmatched: 14. CDR1 and CDR2 from the germline V gene are SGDLS and YYNGEE. The CDR3 length is 18 residues. The CDR3 nucleotides are TGTGCCAGCAGCGCTGGAGAACAGGGGCAGTTTATGAACACTGAAGCTTTCTTT. It encodes CASSAGEQGQFMNTEAFF.

This clone was detected a few times. The V gene is TRBV28, the J gene TRBJ2-2; a possible D gene is TRBD2 (6 bases). Germline lookup yields CDR1 MDHEN and CDR2 SYDVKM. The CDR3 has 18 residues. Trimming took off 1 base at V and 3 bases at J, with 18 bases between the two ends. CDR3 sequence reads: CASSLLLRGREDTGELFF. CDR3 DNA: TGTGCCAGCAGTTTATTGCTTCGGGGCAGGGAGGACACCGGGGAGCTGTTTTTT.

The J gene is TRBJ2-1, the V gene TRBV4-1, with TRBD2 identical over 7 bases. V dropped 8 bases and J dropped 3; count of bases not matched to a gene: 7. This CDR3 region has 14 residues. The germline CDR1 and CDR2 sequences are MGHRA and YSYEKL. CDR3 nucleotide sequence: TGCGCCAGCGAGCTAGCGGTACGCTACAATGAGCAGTTCTTC. It translates to CASELAVRYNEQFF.

This clone was detected once. The CDR3 loop is CASSGTQRGLKEPQHF. The CDR3 DNA follows: TGTGCCAGCAGTGGTACCCAGCGGGGTTTGAAGGAGCCCCAGCATTTT. J is TRBJ1-5 and V is TRBV2, with D hard to call. Deletions cut 4 bases from V and 8 bases from J, with 21 bases between. Looked up from germline, CDR1 is SNHLY and CDR2 is FYNNEI. The CDR3 consists of 16 residues.

The V gene is TRBV6-5, the J gene TRBJ1-1; D not certain. This CDR3 has 14 amino acids. Germline V gene sequence: CDR1 MNHEY, CDR2 SVGAGI. V shed 10 bases and J shed 2 bases, with 17 bases lying between them. The CDR3: CATNGRQLNTEAFF. DNA of the CDR3: TGTGCCACCAATGGGAGGCAGCTAAACACTGAAGCTTTCTTT.

This rearrangement joins TRBV4-1 to TRBJ2-7, with D perhaps TRBD1 (5 bases). The length of the CDR3 is 13 residues. Trimming took 4 bases from V and 3 from J, leaving 10 bases between them. The germline V gene has CDR1 MGHRA and CDR2 YSYEKL. CDR3 nucleotides: TGCGCCAGCAGCCCCTTCAGGGACTACGAGCAGTACTTC. This translates into CASSPFRDYEQYF.

The chain recombines TRBV5-1 with TRBJ1-2; no clear D gene. Germline V gene sequence: CDR1 SGHRS, CDR2 YFSETQ. V lost 0 bases to trimming and J lost 8 bases, with 11 bases between them. The CDR3 extends over 13 amino acids. The CDR3 reads CASSLEVRRGYTF. The CDR3 region has the DNA TGCGCCAGCAGCTTGGAGGTCAGGAGGGGCTACACCTTC.

V usage is TRBV4-1 and J usage is TRBJ2-7, with 11 positions matching TRBD2. The ends lost 3 bases at V and 0 bases at J; junction bases unmatched: 1. The CDR3 consists of 15 residues. The germline CDR1 and CDR2 sequences are MGHRA and YSYEKL. CDR3 sequence (DNA): TGCGCCAGCAGCCACACTAGCGGGAGCTCCTACGAGCAGTACTTC. Translating it yields CASSHTSGSSYEQYF.